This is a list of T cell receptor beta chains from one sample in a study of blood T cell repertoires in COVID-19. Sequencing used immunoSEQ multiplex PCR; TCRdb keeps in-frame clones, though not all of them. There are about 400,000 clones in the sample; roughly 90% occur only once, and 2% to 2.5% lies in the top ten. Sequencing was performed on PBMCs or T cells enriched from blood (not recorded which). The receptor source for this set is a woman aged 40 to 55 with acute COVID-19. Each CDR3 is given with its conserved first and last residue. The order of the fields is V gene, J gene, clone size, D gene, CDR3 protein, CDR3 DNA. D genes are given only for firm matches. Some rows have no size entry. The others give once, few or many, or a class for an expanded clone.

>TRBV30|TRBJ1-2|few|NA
CAWSADYSLHYGYTF
TGTGCCTGGAGTGCCGACTATTCACTACACTATGGCTACACCTTC
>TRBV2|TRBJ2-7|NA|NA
CAGARDTSYEQYF
TGTGCCGGAGCACGGGACACTTCCTACGAGCAGTACTTC
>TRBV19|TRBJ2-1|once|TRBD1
CASKSGQVNNEQFF
TGTGCCAGTAAGAGTGGACAGGTGAACAATGAGCAGTTCTTC
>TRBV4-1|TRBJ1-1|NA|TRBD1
CASSQRQGATEAFF
TGCGCCAGCAGCCAAAGACAGGGGGCGACTGAAGCTTTCTTT
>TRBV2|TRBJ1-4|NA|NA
CASSERNEKLFF
TGTGCCAGCAGTGAACGGAATGAAAAACTGTTTTTT
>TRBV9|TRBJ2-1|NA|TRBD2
CASSQPGGYNEQFF
TGTGCCAGCAGTCAGCCGGGGGGCTACAATGAGCAGTTCTTC
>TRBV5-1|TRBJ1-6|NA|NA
CASSLGQPESSYNSPLHF
TGCGCCAGCAGCTTGGGACAGCCCGAGAGCTCCTATAATTCACCCCTCCACTTT
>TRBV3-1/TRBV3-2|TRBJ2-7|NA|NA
CASSQAWQGSVEQYF
TGTGCCAGCAGCCAAGCCTGGCAGGGATCGGTCGAGCAGTACTTC
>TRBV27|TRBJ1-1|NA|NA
CASSPSPRNTEAFF
TGTGCCAGCAGCCCTAGCCCCCGGAACACTGAAGCTTTCTTT
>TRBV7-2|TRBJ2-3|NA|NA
CASSIVGSSTDTQYF
TGTGCCAGCAGCATTGTCGGTTCTAGCACAGATACGCAGTATTTT
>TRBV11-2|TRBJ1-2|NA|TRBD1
CASSSWTGNGYTF
TGTGCCAGCAGCTCCTGGACAGGGAATGGCTACACCTTC
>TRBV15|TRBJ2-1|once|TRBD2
CATSRVYTSGSYLNEQFF
TGTGCCACCAGCAGAGTTTACACTAGCGGGAGTTATCTCAATGAGCAGTTCTTC
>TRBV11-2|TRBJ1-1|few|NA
CASSLVGGDTEAFF
TGTGCCAGCAGCTTGGTGGGGGGGGACACTGAAGCTTTCTTT
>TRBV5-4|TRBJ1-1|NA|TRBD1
CASSQTGGVTEAFF
TGTGCCAGCAGTCAGACAGGGGGCGTCACTGAAGCTTTCTTT
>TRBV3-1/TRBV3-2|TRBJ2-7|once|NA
CASSQAPGAYEQYF
TGTGCCAGCAGCCAAGCACCGGGGGCCTACGAGCAGTACTTC
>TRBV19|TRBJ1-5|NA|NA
CASRPGVFSNQPQHF
TGTGCCAGTCGACCAGGGGTGTTCAGCAATCAGCCCCAGCATTTT
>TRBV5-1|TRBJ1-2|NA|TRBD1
CASRSGTGDGYGYTF
TGCGCCAGCAGGTCCGGGACAGGGGATGGCTATGGCTACACCTTC
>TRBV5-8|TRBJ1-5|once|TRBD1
CASSLDGTGGQPQHF
TGTGCCAGCAGCTTGGATGGGACAGGGGGTCAGCCCCAGCATTTT
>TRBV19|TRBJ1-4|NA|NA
CASSGNFINEKLFF
TGTGCCAGTAGTGGCAATTTTATAAATGAAAAACTGTTTTTT
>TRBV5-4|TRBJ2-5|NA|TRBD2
CASSRTRIETQYF
TGTGCCAGCAGCAGGACTAGAATTGAGACCCAGTACTTC
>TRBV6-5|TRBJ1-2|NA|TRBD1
CASSSDRHYGYTF
TGTGCCAGCAGTTCGGACAGGCACTATGGCTACACCTTC
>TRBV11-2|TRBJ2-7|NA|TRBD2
CASSPKGLASDYEQYF
TGTGCCAGCAGCCCAAAAGGACTAGCTTCGGACTACGAGCAGTACTTC
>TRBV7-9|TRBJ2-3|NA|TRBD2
CASSLGTSGGADTQYF
TGTGCCAGCAGCTTGGGGACTAGCGGGGGAGCAGATACGCAGTATTTT
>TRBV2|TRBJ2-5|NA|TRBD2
CASRGTSGRRETQYF
TGTGCCAGCAGAGGGACTAGCGGGCGGAGAGAGACCCAGTACTTC
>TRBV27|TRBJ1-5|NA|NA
CASKGGGSQPQHF
TGTGCCAGCAAAGGGGGGGGGTCCCAGCCCCAGCATTTT
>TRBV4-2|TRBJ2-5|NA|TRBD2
CASSQGLAGGPETQYF
TGTGCCAGCAGCCAAGGTCTAGCGGGGGGGCCAGAGACCCAGTACTTC
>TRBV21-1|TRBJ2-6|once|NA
CASSLAQGALSPGANVLTF
TGTGCCAGCAGCCTCGCCCAGGGGGCCCTCTCCCCTGGGGCCAACGTCCTGACTTTC
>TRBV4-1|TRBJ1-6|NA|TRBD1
CASSQETGTGSSPLHF
TGCGCCAGCAGCCAAGAAACCGGGACAGGGAGCTCACCCCTCCACTTT
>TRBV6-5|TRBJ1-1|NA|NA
CASSWLGVNTEAFF
TGTGCCAGCAGTTGGTTAGGGGTGAACACTGAAGCTTTCTTT
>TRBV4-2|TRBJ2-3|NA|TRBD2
CASSQGASLAGQDTQYF
TGTGCCAGCAGCCAAGGGGCCTCACTAGCGGGACAAGATACGCAGTATTTT
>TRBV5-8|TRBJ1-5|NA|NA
CASSLHSGARQPQHF
TGTGCCAGCAGCTTGCATTCAGGGGCCCGTCAGCCCCAGCATTTT
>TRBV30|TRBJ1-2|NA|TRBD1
CAWSSRLTGGYTF
TGTGCCTGGAGTTCCCGATTGACAGGGGGCTACACCTTC
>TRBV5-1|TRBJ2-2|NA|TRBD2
CASSLHLAATGELFF
TGCGCCAGCAGCTTGCACCTAGCGGCCACCGGGGAGCTGTTTTTT
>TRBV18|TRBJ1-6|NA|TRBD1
CASSPRGQSSYNSPLHF
TGTGCCAGCTCACCGAGGGGACAGAGCTCCTATAATTCACCCCTCCACTTT
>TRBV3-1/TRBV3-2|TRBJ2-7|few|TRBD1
CASSQGQVSDEQYF
TGTGCCAGCAGTCAAGGACAGGTAAGCGACGAGCAGTACTTC
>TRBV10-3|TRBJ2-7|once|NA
CAIMVFRGRGSSYEQYF
TGTGCCATCATGGTCTTTAGGGGGAGAGGTAGCTCCTACGAGCAGTACTTC
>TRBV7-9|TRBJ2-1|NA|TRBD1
CASSSPGTGGYNEQFF
TGTGCCAGCAGCTCGCCTGGGACAGGGGGGTACAATGAGCAGTTCTTC
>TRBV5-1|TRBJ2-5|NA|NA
CASSGGATEPQGWTQYF
TGCGCCAGCAGCGGTGGGGCCACCGAACCCCAGGGTTGGACCCAGTACTTC
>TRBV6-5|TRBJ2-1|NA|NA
CASTRTAHNEQFF
TGTGCCAGCACTAGGACAGCCCACAATGAGCAGTTCTTC
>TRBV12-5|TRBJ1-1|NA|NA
CASGPISRGTEAFF
TGTGCTAGTGGCCCCATCTCCCGGGGAACTGAAGCTTTCTTT
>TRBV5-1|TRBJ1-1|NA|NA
CASSFESGTWSTEAFF
TGCGCCAGCAGCTTTGAGTCCGGCACCTGGAGCACTGAAGCTTTCTTT
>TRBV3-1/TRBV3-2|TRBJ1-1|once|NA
CASSQDEVKGTEAFF
TGTGCCAGCAGCCAAGACGAGGTGAAGGGGACTGAAGCTTTCTTT